This T cell receptor (beta chain) is drawn from a study of blood T cell repertoires in COVID-19. This clone was observed a handful of times. CDR3 length equals 15 residues. The germline CDR1 and CDR2 sequences are MNHEY and SMNVEV (reference sequence). The V end lost 1 base, the J end lost 2 bases, and 8 bases lay between the germline ends. Original analysis: Nucleated cell counts were estimated from reference gene primer amplification. Generated by immunoSEQ multiplex PCR, the TCRdb table keeps only in-frame clones and is missing some. V, J and clone size derive from that table, while D and trimming were established from the DNA sequence. The sample includes 200,000 to 300,000 clones, 70% to 90% of them seen just once.

The sequenced sample consisted of peripheral blood. This receptor was obtained from a woman aged 55-69 years with COVID-19, enrolled during active disease. The chain has TRBV27 and TRBJ1-4; D gene unclear. The CDR3 spells CASSLFGNTNEKLFF. In DNA form, the CDR3 reads TGTGCCAGCAGTTTATTCGGGAACACTAATGAAAAACTGTTTTTT.